This T cell receptor (beta chain) was sequenced for a study of cytomegalovirus exposure and HLA in healthy donors. Whole-study results and caveats: Three CMV-associated chains proved CMV antigen-specific in vitro. Rarity held for most TCR sequences, but there were some public TCRs that occurred in many donors.

Notes on this clone: What it binds is not known.

Profiling relied on immunoSEQ multiplex PCR, and the TCRdb table lists in-frame clones only, not all of them. This sample has 150,000 to 200,000 clones, with 86% found just once. The donors were part of the validation cohort, which consisted of over a hundred subjects and was separate from the first cohort of 600 to 850 subjects. Germline CDR1 and CDR2: SEHNR and FQNEAQ (reference sequence). Trimming took 3 bases from V and 2 from J; bases not matched to a gene: 3. The CDR3 is 15 residues long. The receptor was isolated from a woman aged 18 to 35 in good health and CMV-seronegative. The J gene is TRBJ2-1, the V gene TRBV7-9; 8 nucleotides agree with TRBD1. Input material: PBMCs. The CDR3 protein is CASSFSGGPYNEQFF. The DNA of the CDR3 is TGTGCCAGCAGCTTCTCAGGGGGCCCCTACAATGAGCAGTTCTTC. Filled out from reference TRBV7-9 and TRBJ2-1, the complete variable domain reads DTGVSQNPRHKITKRGQNVTFRCDPISEHNRLYWYRQTLGQGPEFLTYFQNEAQLEKSRLLSDRFSAERPKGSFSTLEIQRTEQGDSAMYLCASSFSGGPYNEQFFGPGTRLTVL.